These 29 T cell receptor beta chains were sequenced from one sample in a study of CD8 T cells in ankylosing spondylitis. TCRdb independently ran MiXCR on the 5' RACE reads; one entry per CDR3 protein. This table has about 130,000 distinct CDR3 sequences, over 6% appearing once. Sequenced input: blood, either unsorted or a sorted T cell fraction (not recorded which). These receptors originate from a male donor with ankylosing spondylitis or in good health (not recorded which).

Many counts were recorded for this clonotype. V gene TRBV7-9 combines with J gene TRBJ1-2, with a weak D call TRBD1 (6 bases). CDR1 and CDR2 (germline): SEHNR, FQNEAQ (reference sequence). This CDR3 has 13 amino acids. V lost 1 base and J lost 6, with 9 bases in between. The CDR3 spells CASSLESGDGYTF. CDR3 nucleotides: TGTGCCAGCAGCTTAGAATCAGGGGATGGCTACACCTTC.

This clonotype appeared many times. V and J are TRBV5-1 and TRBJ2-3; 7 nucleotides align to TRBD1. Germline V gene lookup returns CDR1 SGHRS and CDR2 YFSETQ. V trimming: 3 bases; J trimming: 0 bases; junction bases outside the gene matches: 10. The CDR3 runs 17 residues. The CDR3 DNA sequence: TGCGCCAGCAGCTCGAGCCCGGGACAGTCTAGCACAGATACGCAGTATTTT. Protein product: CASSSSPGQSSTDTQYF.

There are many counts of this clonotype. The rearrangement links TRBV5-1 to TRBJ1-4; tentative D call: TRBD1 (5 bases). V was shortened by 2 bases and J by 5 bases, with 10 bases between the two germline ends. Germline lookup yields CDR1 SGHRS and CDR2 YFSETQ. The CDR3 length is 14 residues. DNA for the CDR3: TGCGCCAGCAGCTTACTTGGGACGAATGAAAAACTGTTTTTT. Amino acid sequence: CASSLLGTNEKLFF. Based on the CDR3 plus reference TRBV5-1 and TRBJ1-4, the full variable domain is KAGVTQTPRYLIKTRGQQVTLSCSPISGHRSVSWYQQTPGQGLQFLFEYFSETQRNKGNFPGRFSGRQFSNSRSEMNVSTLELGDSALYLCASSLLGTNEKLFFGSGTQLSVL.

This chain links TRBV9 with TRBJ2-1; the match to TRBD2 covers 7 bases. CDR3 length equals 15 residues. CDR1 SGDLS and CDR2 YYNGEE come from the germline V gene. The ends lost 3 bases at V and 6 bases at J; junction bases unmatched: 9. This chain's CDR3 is CASSGSGVRGNEQFF. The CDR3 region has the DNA TGTGCCAGCAGCGGAAGCGGGGTGCGGGGCAATGAGCAGTTCTTC.

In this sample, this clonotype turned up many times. This chain's CDR3 is CASSSSTSDEQFF. The CDR3 DNA sequence: TGTGCCAGCAGTTCCTCGACTAGCGATGAGCAGTTCTTC. The J gene is TRBJ2-1, the V gene TRBV12-3 or TRBV12-4; the match to TRBD2 covers 8 bases. V lost 4 bases and J lost 8; bases outside the gene matches: 4. The CDR3 spans 13 residues.

The CDR3 loop is CASSETGTSGYNEQFF. CDR3 nucleotides: TGTGCCAGCAGCGAGACAGGAACTAGCGGCTACAATGAGCAGTTCTTC. The chain recombines TRBV7-9 with TRBJ2-1; TRBD2 matches 8 bases. Losses at the gene ends were 5 bases for V and 3 bases for J; bases not matched to a gene: 9. The CDR3 is 16 amino acids. The germline V gene encodes CDR1 SEHNR and CDR2 FQNEAQ (reference sequence).

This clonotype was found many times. In DNA, the CDR3 is TGTGCCAGCTCCCCCGGCGGGTTCGACACTGAAGCTTTCTTT. Its translation: CASSPGGFDTEAFF. The chain uses TRBV18 and TRBJ1-1, with D unresolved. Germline-derived CDR1 and CDR2 are KGHSH and LQKENI. The CDR3 contains 14 residues. V lost 6 bases and J lost 3, with 14 bases in between.

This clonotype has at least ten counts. CDR3 in amino acids: CISPGRGSQETQYF. For the CDR3, the DNA is TGTATATCCCCGGGGCGGGGATCCCAAGAGACCCAGTACTTC. This chain connects TRBV2 to TRBJ2-5, with D tentatively TRBD2 (6 bases). The CDR3 extends over 14 amino acids. The germline gives CDR1 SNHLY, CDR2 FYNNEI.

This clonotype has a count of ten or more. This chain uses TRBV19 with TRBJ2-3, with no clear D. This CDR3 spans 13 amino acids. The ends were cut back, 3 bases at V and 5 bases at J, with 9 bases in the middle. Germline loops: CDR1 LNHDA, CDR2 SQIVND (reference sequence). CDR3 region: CASSIISGDTQYF. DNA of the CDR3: TGTGCCAGTAGTATTATTAGTGGAGATACGCAGTATTTT. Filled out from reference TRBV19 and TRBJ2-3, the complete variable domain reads DGGITQSPKYLFRKEGQNVTLSCEQNLNHDAMYWYRQDPGQGLRLIYYSQIVNDFQKGDIAEGYSVSREKKESFPLTVTSAQKNPTAFYLCASSIISGDTQYFGPGTRLTVL.

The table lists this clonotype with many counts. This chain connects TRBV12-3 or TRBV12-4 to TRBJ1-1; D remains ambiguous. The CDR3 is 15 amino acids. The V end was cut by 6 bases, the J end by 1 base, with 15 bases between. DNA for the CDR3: TGTGCCAGCAGCCACACCGACACATCGAACACTGAAGCTTTCTTT. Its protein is CASSHTDTSNTEAFF.

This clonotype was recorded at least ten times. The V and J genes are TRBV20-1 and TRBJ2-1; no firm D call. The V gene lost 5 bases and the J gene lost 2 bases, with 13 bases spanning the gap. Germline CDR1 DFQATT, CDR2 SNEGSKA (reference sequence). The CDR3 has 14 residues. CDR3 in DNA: TGCAGTGCTGCTAGTAGCCTTACCTACAATGAGCAGTTCTTC. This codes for CSAASSLTYNEQFF.

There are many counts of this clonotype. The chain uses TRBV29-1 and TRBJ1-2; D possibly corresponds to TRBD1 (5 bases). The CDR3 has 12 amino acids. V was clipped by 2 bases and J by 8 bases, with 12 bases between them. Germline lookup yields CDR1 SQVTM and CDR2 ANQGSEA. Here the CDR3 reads CSVESQGEGYTF. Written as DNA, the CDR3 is TGCAGCGTTGAAAGTCAGGGAGAGGGCTACACCTTC.

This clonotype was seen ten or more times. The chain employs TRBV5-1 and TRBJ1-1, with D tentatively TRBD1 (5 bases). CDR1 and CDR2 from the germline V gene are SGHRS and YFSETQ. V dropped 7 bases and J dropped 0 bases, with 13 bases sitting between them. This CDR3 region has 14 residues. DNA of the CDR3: TGCGCCAGCGGCCCAACAGGCATGAACACTGAAGCTTTCTTT. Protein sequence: CASGPTGMNTEAFF.

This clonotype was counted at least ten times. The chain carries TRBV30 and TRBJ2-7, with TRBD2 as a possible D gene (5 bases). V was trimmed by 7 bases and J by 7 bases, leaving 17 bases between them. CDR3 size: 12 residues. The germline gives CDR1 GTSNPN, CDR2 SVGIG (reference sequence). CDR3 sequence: CALRTEVREQYF. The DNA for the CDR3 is TGTGCCTTAAGGACTGAGGTGAGAGAGCAGTACTTC.

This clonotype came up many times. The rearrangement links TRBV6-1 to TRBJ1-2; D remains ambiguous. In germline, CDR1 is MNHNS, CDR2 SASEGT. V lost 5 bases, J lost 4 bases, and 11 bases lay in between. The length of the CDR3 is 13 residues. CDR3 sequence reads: CASSPDASYGYTF. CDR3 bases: TGTGCCAGCAGTCCGGACGCATCCTATGGCTACACCTTC.

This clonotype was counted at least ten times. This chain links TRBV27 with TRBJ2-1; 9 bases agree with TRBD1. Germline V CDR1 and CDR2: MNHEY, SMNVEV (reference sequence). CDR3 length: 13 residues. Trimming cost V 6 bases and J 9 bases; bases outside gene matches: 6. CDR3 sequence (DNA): TGTGCCAGCAGCCCGACAGGGGGGAGTGAGCAGTTCTTC. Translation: CASSPTGGSEQFF.

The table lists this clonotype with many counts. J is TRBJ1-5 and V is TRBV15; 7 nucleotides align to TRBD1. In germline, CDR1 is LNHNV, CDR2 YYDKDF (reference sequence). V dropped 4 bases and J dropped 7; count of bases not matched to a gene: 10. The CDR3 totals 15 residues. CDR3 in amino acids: CATSISGTAGQPQHF. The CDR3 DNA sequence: TGTGCCACCAGCATCTCCGGGACAGCGGGCCAGCCCCAGCATTTT.

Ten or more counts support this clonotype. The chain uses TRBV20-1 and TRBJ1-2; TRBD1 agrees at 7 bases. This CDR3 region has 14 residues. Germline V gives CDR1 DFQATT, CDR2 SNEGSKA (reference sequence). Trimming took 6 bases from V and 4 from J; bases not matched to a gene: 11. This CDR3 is CSARTGAKGYGYTF. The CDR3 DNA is TGCAGTGCGCGAACAGGGGCCAAGGGCTATGGCTACACCTTC.

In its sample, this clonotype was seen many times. CDR3 DNA: TGTGCCAGCAGTCGGACAGGGAACGACCAGCCCCAGCATTTT. Translating it yields CASSRTGNDQPQHF. This chain links TRBV6-1 with TRBJ1-5; 8 nucleotides align to TRBD1. This CDR3 contains 14 residues. V gave up 5 bases and J gave up 7 bases; unmatched junction bases: 7. Germline V gives CDR1 MNHNS, CDR2 SASEGT.

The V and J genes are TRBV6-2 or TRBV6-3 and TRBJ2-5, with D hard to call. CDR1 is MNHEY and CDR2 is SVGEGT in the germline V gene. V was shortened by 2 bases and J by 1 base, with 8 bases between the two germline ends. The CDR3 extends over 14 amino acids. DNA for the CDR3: TGTGCCAGCAGTTACGCATCCTCCCAAGAGACCCAGTACTTC. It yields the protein CASSYASSQETQYF.

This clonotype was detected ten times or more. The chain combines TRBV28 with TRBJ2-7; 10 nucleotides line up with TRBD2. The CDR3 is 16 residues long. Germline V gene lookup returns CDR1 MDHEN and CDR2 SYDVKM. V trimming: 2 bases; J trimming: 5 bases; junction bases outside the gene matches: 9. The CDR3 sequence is CASSLGIAGGMNEQYF. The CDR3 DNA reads TGTGCCAGCAGTTTAGGTATAGCGGGAGGTATGAACGAGCAGTACTTC.

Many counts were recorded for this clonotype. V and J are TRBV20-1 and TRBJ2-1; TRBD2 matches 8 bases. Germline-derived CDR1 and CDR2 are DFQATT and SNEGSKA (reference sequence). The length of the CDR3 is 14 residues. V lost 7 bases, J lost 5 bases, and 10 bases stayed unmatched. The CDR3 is CSVGMRGADNEQFF. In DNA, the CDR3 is TGCAGTGTTGGGATGCGGGGGGCAGACAATGAGCAGTTCTTC.

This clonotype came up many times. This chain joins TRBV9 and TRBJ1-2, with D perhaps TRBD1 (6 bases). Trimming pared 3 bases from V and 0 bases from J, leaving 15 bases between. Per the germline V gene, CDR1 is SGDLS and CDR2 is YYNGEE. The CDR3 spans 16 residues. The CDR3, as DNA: TGTGCCAGCAGCGGAGACAGGATCGTAGCTAACTATGGCTACACCTTC. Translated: CASSGDRIVANYGYTF.

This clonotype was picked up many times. The CDR3 here is CASSAAELNTEAFF. In DNA, the CDR3 is TGCGCCAGCAGCGCCGCGGAATTGAACACTGAAGCTTTCTTT. The rearrangement links TRBV5-1 to TRBJ1-1; D is unclear. Germline CDR1 SGHRS, CDR2 YFSETQ. Trimming left V 4 bases short and J 0 bases short, with 10 bases between. The CDR3 is made up of 14 amino acids. The variable domain in full, completed from reference TRBV5-1 and TRBJ1-1, reads KAGVTQTPRYLIKTRGQQVTLSCSPISGHRSVSWYQQTPGQGLQFLFEYFSETQRNKGNFPGRFSGRQFSNSRSEMNVSTLELGDSALYLCASSAAELNTEAFFGQGTRLTVV.

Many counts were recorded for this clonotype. The CDR3 sequence is CASSLSTGDPTYEQYF. In nucleotides, the CDR3 is TGTGCCAGCAGCTTAAGCACAGGCGACCCCACCTACGAGCAGTACTTC. The rearrangement uses TRBV7-8 and TRBJ2-7; weak D call: TRBD1 (5 bases). Deletions cut 2 bases from V and 2 bases from J, with 16 bases between. Germline CDR1 SGHVS, CDR2 FQNEAQ. The CDR3 spans 16 residues.

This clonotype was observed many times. The CDR3 sequence: CASSPPSGSVVYEQFF. The CDR3 nucleotides are TGTGCCAGCTCACCACCGTCGGGGTCCGTGGTCTATGAGCAGTTCTTC. This chain connects TRBV18 to TRBJ2-1; D perhaps matches TRBD2 (5 bases). Germline loops: CDR1 KGHSH, CDR2 LQKENI. The CDR3 runs to 16 residues. The germline V and J ends were trimmed by 0 bases and 8 bases, with 17 bases remaining between them.

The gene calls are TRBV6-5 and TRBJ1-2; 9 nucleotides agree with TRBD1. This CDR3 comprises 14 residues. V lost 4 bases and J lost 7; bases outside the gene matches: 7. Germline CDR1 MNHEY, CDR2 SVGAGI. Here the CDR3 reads CASSSDTGGGGYTF. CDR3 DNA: TGTGCCAGCAGTTCCGACACAGGGGGCGGTGGCTACACCTTC.

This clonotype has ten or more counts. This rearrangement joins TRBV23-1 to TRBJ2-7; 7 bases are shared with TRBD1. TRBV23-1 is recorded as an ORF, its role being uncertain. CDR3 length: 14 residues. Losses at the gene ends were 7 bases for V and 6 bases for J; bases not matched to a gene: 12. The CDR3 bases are TGCGCCAGCACATCTAACAGGGGAGATGGCGAGCAGTACTTC. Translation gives CASTSNRGDGEQYF.

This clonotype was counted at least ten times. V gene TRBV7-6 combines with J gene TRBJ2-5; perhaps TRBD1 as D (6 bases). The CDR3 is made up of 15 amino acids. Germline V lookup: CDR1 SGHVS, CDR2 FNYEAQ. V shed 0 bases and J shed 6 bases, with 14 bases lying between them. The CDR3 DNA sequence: TGTGCCAGCAGCTTAGCGCAGGGGTTCGAAAAGACCCAGTACTTC. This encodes CASSLAQGFEKTQYF.